One sample yielded the 17 T cell receptor beta chains listed below, sequenced in a study of identical twins (dated by TCRdb to 2016 to 2018). Libraries came from 5' RACE. The sequencer was an Illumina HiSeq 2000. TCRdb cleaned the public reads at Q25 with fastp, built clones with MiXCR and kept in-frame beta chains. Each CDR3 protein appears once, grouped with its most common genes and DNA. The sample table contains 550,000 to 700,000 distinct CDR3 sequences; only one count was recorded for around 9.6% of them. Under 3% of the sample comes from the top ten. These data are also associated with another study on yellow fever vaccine responses in identical twins.

The sequencing input was PBMCs. These receptors were obtained from a woman between 18 and 29 years old in good health.

This clonotype was seen a handful of times. The rearrangement links TRBV12-3 or TRBV12-4 to TRBJ2-7, with 15 bases fitting TRBD2. With 4 bases clipped from V and 2 bases from J, the junction kept 9 bases outside the gene matches. This CDR3 is 18 amino acids long. The CDR3, as DNA: TGTGCCAGCAGTTCCTCCGGACTAGCGGGAGGGATAACCTACGAGCAGTACTTC. As protein: CASSSSGLAGGITYEQYF.

This clonotype was observed a few times. This chain connects TRBV5-1 to TRBJ2-2, with 9 positions matching TRBD1. The J segment lost 12 bases and the V segment lost 0 bases, leaving 6 bases of the junction unmatched. The CDR3 length is 14 residues. The germline V gene has CDR1 SGHRS and CDR2 YFSETQ. CDR3 amino acids: CASSLETGGAKLFF. In nucleotides, the CDR3 is TGCGCCAGCAGCTTGGAAACAGGGGGCGCGAAGCTGTTTTTT.

The chain couples TRBV23-1 to TRBJ2-7; D may be TRBD2 (6 bases). TRBV23-1 is labeled an ORF, and its function is uncertain. V was cut by 11 bases and J by 5 bases, with 13 bases left in between. This CDR3 has 11 residues. The CDR3 loop is CACWREHEQYF. The CDR3 DNA reads as TGCGCCTGCTGGCGGGAACACGAGCAGTACTTC.

This clonotype was counted only a few times. The rearrangement links TRBV4-1 to TRBJ2-1; 13 bases match TRBD2. In germline, CDR1 is MGHRA, CDR2 YSYEKL. V lost 2 bases to trimming and J lost 10 bases; unmatched junction nucleotides: 17. The CDR3 sequence is 19 residues long. The CDR3 loop reads CASSQPRLAGGHTAYEQFF. CDR3 sequence (DNA): TGCGCCAGCAGCCAACCTAGACTAGCGGGAGGCCATACCGCCTACGAGCAGTTCTTC.

This clonotype was detected a few times. The chain has TRBV20-1 and TRBJ2-6, with TRBD1 as a possible D gene (5 bases). V gave up 5 bases and J gave up 0 bases, with 14 bases separating them. Germline loops: CDR1 DFQATT, CDR2 SNEGSKA (reference sequence). The CDR3 is 16 residues long. The CDR3 bases are TGCAGTGCTTCGATTAGGGGCAGCTCTGGGGCCAACGTCCTGACTTTC. Residues: CSASIRGSSGANVLTF.

The table lists this clonotype with many counts. The chain employs TRBV12-3 or TRBV12-4 and TRBJ1-3; no definite D call. CDR3 length: 14 amino acids. V lost 5 bases and J 4 bases, leaving 12 bases between the germline ends. In nucleotides, the CDR3 is TGTGCCAGCAGTCCCCAGGCGTGGGGAAACACCATATATTTT. As protein: CASSPQAWGNTIYF.

The table lists this clonotype with many counts. V usage is TRBV3-1 and J usage is TRBJ2-7, with 10 bases identical to TRBD2. The CDR3 sequence is 16 residues long. Unmatched junction bases numbered 7, after V lost 5 bases and J lost 0 bases. CDR1 LGHDT and CDR2 YNNKEL come from the germline V gene (reference sequence). The CDR3 DNA sequence: TGTGCCAGCAGCGTCCGACTAGCGGGCCTCTCCTACGAGCAGTACTTC. Its protein is CASSVRLAGLSYEQYF.

This clonotype was detected only a few times. The rearrangement uses TRBV20-1 and TRBJ2-5, with no clear D. Germline V gene data show CDR1 as DFQATT and CDR2 as SNEGSKA (reference sequence). The CDR3 has 14 amino acids. V was pared by 4 bases and J by 4 bases, with 16 bases between. The CDR3 DNA reads TGCAGTGCTATTCTGCGCCGAGTCGGAGAGACCCAGTACTTC. This codes for CSAILRRVGETQYF.

The chain combines TRBV9 with TRBJ2-1; 12 bases line up with TRBD2. Germline V CDR1 and CDR2: SGDLS, YYNGEE. V trimming: 0 bases; J trimming: 10 bases; junction bases outside the gene matches: 8. The CDR3 is 16 residues long. The CDR3 DNA sequence: TGTGCCAGCAGCGTAGGTCTAGCGGGAGGGGTTGGGGAGCAGTTCTTC. Translation: CASSVGLAGGVGEQFF.

Ten or more counts support this clonotype. This chain connects TRBV20-1 to TRBJ2-1; TRBD2 is a possible D gene (5 bases). This CDR3 contains 15 residues. V shed 0 bases and J shed 12 bases, with 21 bases lying between them. Per germline, CDR1 DFQATT and CDR2 SNEGSKA (reference sequence). CDR3 loop: CSARDLWVGVSVQFF. Here the CDR3 DNA reads TGCAGTGCTAGAGATTTATGGGTCGGGGTCTCGGTGCAGTTCTTC.

This clonotype has a handful of counts. In nucleotides, the CDR3 is TGCGCCAGCAGCCCCACCGGGGCCCCCTGGGGCTACACCTTC. This encodes CASSPTGAPWGYTF. The gene calls are TRBV4-3 and TRBJ1-2; D might be TRBD1 (5 bases). CDR1 LGHNA and CDR2 YSLEER come from the germline V gene. This CDR3 comprises 14 residues. V gave up 4 bases and J gave up 8 bases, with 17 bases separating them.

This clonotype has just a few counts. The rearrangement links TRBV6-5 to TRBJ2-1, with D possibly matching TRBD1 (6 bases). The V gene lost 0 bases and the J gene lost 8 bases, with 14 bases spanning the gap. CDR3 length: 15 residues. CDR1 is MNHEY, CDR2 SVGAGI, per germline. CDR3 in DNA: TGTGCCAGCAGTTACTCGTCTAACTGGGGGCATGAGCAGTTCTTC. Translated, it gives CASSYSSNWGHEQFF.

This clonotype was detected ten times or more. The rearrangement links TRBV7-6 to TRBJ2-5, with a possible D match to TRBD2 (6 bases). V was cut by 1 base and J by 1 base, with 10 bases left in between. The CDR3 consists of 15 residues. Germline V CDR1 and CDR2: SGHVS, FNYEAQ. In nucleotides, the CDR3 is TGTGCCAGCAGCTTAGTGGCACTAGCCCAAGAGACCCAGTACTTC. It specifies CASSLVALAQETQYF.

The chain recombines TRBV30 with TRBJ1-2; unclear D gene. Deletions cut 2 bases from V and 2 bases from J, with 3 bases between. The CDR3 runs to 11 residues. The V gene's germline CDR1 is GTSNPN and CDR2 SVGIG (reference sequence). CDR3 protein: CAWSPNYGYTF. For the CDR3, the DNA is TGTGCCTGGAGTCCCAACTATGGCTACACCTTC.

In its sample, this clonotype was seen many times. The chain uses TRBV20-1 and TRBJ2-5; possible D gene TRBD2, 6 bases. The CDR3 has 13 amino acids. Trimming took off 4 bases at V and 4 bases at J, with 13 bases between the two ends. The V gene's germline CDR1 is DFQATT and CDR2 SNEGSKA (reference sequence). In DNA, the CDR3 is TGCAGTGCTACGGTCCCGGGACTAGAGACCCAGTACTTC. It translates to CSATVPGLETQYF.

The genes are TRBV12-3 or TRBV12-4 and TRBJ2-1; D is uncertain. This CDR3 comprises 13 residues. Trimming stripped 4 bases from V and 12 bases from J, with 16 bases between. Here the CDR3 reads CASSSLGPWVQFF. The CDR3 nucleotides read TGTGCCAGCAGTTCATTAGGACCCTGGGTGCAGTTCTTC.

This clonotype was detected only a few times. This chain uses TRBV6-5 with TRBJ2-3, with 8 nucleotides matching TRBD2. V was clipped by 2 bases and J by 2 bases; unmatched bases: 9. In germline, CDR1 is MNHEY, CDR2 SVGAGI. The CDR3 totals 17 residues. CDR3 sequence: CASSYVLAGTNTDTQYF. CDR3 DNA: TGTGCCAGCAGTTACGTGTTAGCGGGGACAAACACAGATACGCAGTATTTT.